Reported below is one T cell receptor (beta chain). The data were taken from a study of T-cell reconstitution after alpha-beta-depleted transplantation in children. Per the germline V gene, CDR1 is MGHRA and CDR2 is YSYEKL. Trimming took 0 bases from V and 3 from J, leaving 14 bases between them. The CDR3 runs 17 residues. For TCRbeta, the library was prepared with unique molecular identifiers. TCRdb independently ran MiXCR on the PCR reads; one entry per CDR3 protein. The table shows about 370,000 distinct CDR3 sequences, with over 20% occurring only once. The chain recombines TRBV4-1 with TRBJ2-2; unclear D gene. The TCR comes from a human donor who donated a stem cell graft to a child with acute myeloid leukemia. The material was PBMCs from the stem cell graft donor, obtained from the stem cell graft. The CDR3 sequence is CASSQDGILVYTGELFF. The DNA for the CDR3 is TGCGCCAGCAGCCAAGATGGGATTCTGGTCTACACCGGGGAGCTGTTTTTT.